This TCR beta chain was recovered during a study of blood T cell repertoires in COVID-19. Study as a whole: Collection of acute and convalescent COVID-19 samples took place in the United States, Italy and Spain. T cells, B-cell-depleted T cells, or PBMCs provided the cDNA or gDNA that served as material.

In the source study's methods: Amplifying reference gene primers gave estimates of nucleated cell counts. Clones were sequenced by immunoSEQ multiplex PCR, and TCRdb holds only the in-frame ones, with some missing. That table supplies the V and J calls and clone size; D and trimming were determined from the DNA. The sample holds under 50,000 clones, roughly 90% seen once. In germline, CDR1 is SGHDT, CDR2 YYEEEE. Deletions cut 4 bases from V and 6 bases from J, with 14 bases between. The CDR3 is 13 amino acids. The sequence derives from a human donor in a cohort sampled during active COVID-19. Source material: peripheral blood. The rearrangement uses TRBV5-6 and TRBJ2-7; D gene uncertain. For the CDR3, the DNA is TGTGCCAGCAGCATCATACAAACCAGCGAGCAGTACTTC. Its protein is CASSIIQTSEQYF.